This passage covers 9 T cell receptor beta chains from one sample sequenced in a study of blood T cell repertoires in COVID-19 (TCRdb year 2020). Receptors were amplified or captured by the immunoSEQ multiplex PCR assay. Not all clones reach the TCRdb copy of this immuneACCESS table, which keeps in-frame sequences only. Checked studies attribute under half of the gap to unresolved V genes and leave the rest unexplained. In all, the sample holds about 200,000 clones, and 85% to 90% of those were seen once. The ten top clones hold more than 5.5% of the sample. The sequenced sample was peripheral blood. These receptors came from an elderly man with acute or convalescent COVID-19.

The chain uses TRBV10-2 and TRBJ2-2; 12 bases fit TRBD1. V lost 4 bases and J lost 3; bases outside the gene matches: 3. CDR1 WSHSY and CDR2 SAAADI come from the germline V gene. The CDR3 runs to 16 residues. DNA for the CDR3: TGCGCCAGCAGTGCGCGGGACAGGGGGCACACCGGGGAGCTGTTTTTT. As protein: CASSARDRGHTGELFF.

The chain employs TRBV5-4 and TRBJ2-7; D uncertain. The V gene lost 0 bases and the J gene lost 1 base, with 8 bases spanning the gap. The V gene's germline CDR1 is SGHNT and CDR2 YYREEE (reference sequence). CDR3 length: 14 residues. Here the CDR3 DNA reads TGTGCCAGCAGCTTGGGGGCGCTATCCTACGAGCAGTACTTC. It specifies CASSLGALSYEQYF.

A note on this clone: A junction end diverges from the germline sequence, so it may reflect a read error. This chain links TRBV11-3 with TRBJ1-6; D possibly corresponds to TRBD1 (6 bases). The CDR3 length is 16 residues. Germline V gene data show CDR1 as SGHNT and CDR2 as YENEEA. The CDR3 bases are TGTGCCAGCAGCATAGACGGACAGCGTCCGGGTTCACCCCTCCACTTT. Translated, it gives CASSIDGQRPGSPLHF.

The chain recombines TRBV15 with TRBJ2-5, with a weak D call TRBD1 (6 bases). Germline-derived CDR1 and CDR2 are LNHNV and YYDKDF (reference sequence). V was pared by 1 base and J by 0 bases, with 12 bases between. CDR3 length: 16 amino acids. The CDR3 DNA reads TGTGCCACCAGCAGAGTCAGGGGTCAGTACCAAGAGACCCAGTACTTC. The encoded protein is CATSRVRGQYQETQYF. The full variable domain, its missing parts supplied by reference TRBV15 and TRBJ2-5, is DAMVIQNPRYQVTQFGKPVTLSCSQTLNHNVMYWYQQKSSQAPKLLFHYYDKDFNNEADTPDNFQSRRPNTSFCFLDIRSPGLGDTAMYLCATSRVRGQYQETQYFGPGTRLLVL.

The rearrangement uses TRBV9 and TRBJ1-2; 7 bases map to TRBD1. From germline, CDR1 is SGDLS and CDR2 YYNGEE. V lost 0 bases to trimming and J lost 0 bases; unmatched junction nucleotides: 2. This CDR3 is built from 15 residues. CDR3 DNA sequence: TGTGCCAGCAGCGTAGAGGGGGCTCCTAACTATGGCTACACCTTC. Amino acid sequence: CASSVEGAPNYGYTF.

Remarks on this clone: The sample carries other DNA sequences with the same CDR3. The chain employs TRBV28 and TRBJ2-7; possible D gene TRBD2, 6 bases. V dropped 2 bases and J dropped 3 bases, with 8 bases sitting between them. The germline V gene has CDR1 MDHEN and CDR2 SYDVKM. CDR3 length: 13 amino acids. The chain's CDR3 is CASSLGGSYEQYF. The CDR3 DNA reads TGTGCCAGCAGTTTAGGAGGGAGCTACGAGCAGTACTTC.

This clone was observed a single time. The chain carries TRBV15 and TRBJ1-2; D ambiguous. This CDR3 is built from 15 residues. Germline values: CDR1 LNHNV, CDR2 YYDKDF (reference sequence). The V end lost 2 bases, the J end lost 4 bases, and 14 bases lay between the germline ends. CDR3 in DNA: TGTGCCACCAGCAGATCCCCGGAGGCAGTCTATGGCTACACCTTC. Translating gives CATSRSPEAVYGYTF.

The genes are TRBV3-1 (or the pseudogene TRBV3-2) and TRBJ1-6; 7 nucleotides match TRBD1. Unmatched junction bases numbered 4, after V lost 2 bases and J lost 6 bases. Germline CDR1 LGHDT, CDR2 YNNKEL (reference sequence). The CDR3 sequence is 15 residues long. CDR3 amino acids: CASSQSTGSNSPLHF. Written as DNA, the CDR3 is TGTGCCAGCAGCCAATCGACAGGGAGTAATTCACCCCTCCACTTT.

This chain uses TRBV18 with TRBJ2-1, with 11 positions matching TRBD2. Germline lookup yields CDR1 KGHSH and CDR2 LQKENI. V lost 6 bases, J lost 7 bases, and 8 bases stayed unmatched. The CDR3 spans 15 residues. The CDR3, as DNA: TGTGCCAGCTCGTCGGGGACTAGCGGCGTAAATGAGCAGTTCTTC. Translation gives CASSSGTSGVNEQFF.